Sequencing of this TCR beta chain was carried out in a study of siplizumab effects on memory and regulatory T cells. General study points: The mapping of alloreactive clones to unstimulated subsets covered only a minor fraction of them. Where siplizumab was present, mappable alloreactive CD4+ clones averaged around 70% Treg-derived, compared with 25% to 30% in controls.

Profiling relied on immunoSEQ multiplex PCR, and the TCRdb table lists in-frame clones only, not all of them. This table holds around 68,000 clones, roughly 88% found once. V shed 10 bases and J 2 bases; nucleotides not matched to a gene: 6. The CDR3 is made up of 13 amino acids. Per the germline V gene, CDR1 is MNHEY and CDR2 is SVGAGI. This clone is a singleton in its sample. Antigen specificity is unknown. The chain employs TRBV6-5 and TRBJ2-5, with 8 bases fitting TRBD2. This receptor was identified in a human donor in good health. Input material: Tregs sorted from blood. The CDR3 protein is CANLAGIQETQYF. CDR3 bases: TGTGCCAACTTAGCGGGAATACAAGAGACCCAGTACTTC.